A selection of T cell receptor beta chains follows, all from one sample in a study of blood T cell repertoires in COVID-19. TCRdb's copy holds only in-frame clones and misses some; the assay was immunoSEQ multiplex PCR. The sample includes around 190,000 clones, more than 75% of them seen just once. Sequencing was carried out using PBMCs or T cells enriched from blood (not recorded which). These receptors all come from a woman aged 45-59 years with acute COVID-19. The CDR3 runs from the conserved cysteine through the conserved F or W. The D gene is left open where the match is weak. Part of the rows lack a size; the others show once, few, many or a class for expanded clones.

cdr3_aa cdr3_nt v_call d_call clone_size j_call
CASSGPDTAYGYTF TGTGCCAGCAGTGGCCCGGACACGGCCTATGGCTACACCTTC TRBV2 NA NA TRBJ1-2
CAIKQQGWGDGYTF TGTGCCATCAAACAACAGGGTTGGGGCGATGGCTACACCTTC TRBV10-3 NA NA TRBJ1-2
CASRGTGGYGYTF TGTGCCAGCAGAGGAACAGGCGGCTATGGCTACACCTTC TRBV7-8 NA once TRBJ1-2
CASSHAGGNEQFF TGTGCCAGCAGCCATGCAGGGGGCAATGAGCAGTTCTTC TRBV3-1/TRBV3-2 TRBD1 NA TRBJ2-1
CASSQDYGRRENNSPLHF TGTGCCAGCAGCCAAGATTATGGCCGGAGAGAGAATAATTCACCCCTCCACTTT TRBV3-1/TRBV3-2 NA NA TRBJ1-6
CASSLGLGGANYGYTF TGTGCCAGCAGTTTGGGGCTCGGGGGGGCTAACTATGGCTACACCTTC TRBV28 NA few TRBJ1-2
CASSDGQGSGNQPQHF TGTGCCAGCAGTGACGGCCAGGGTTCGGGCAATCAGCCCCAGCATTTT TRBV2 NA NA TRBJ1-5
CASSQDSRGGQGRNSPLHF TGCGCCAGCAGCCAAGATTCTAGGGGGGGACAGGGAAGGAATTCACCCCTCCACTTT TRBV4-1 TRBD1 once TRBJ1-6
CASSWTGGGRGAFF TGTGCCAGCAGCTGGACAGGGGGCGGACGAGGGGCTTTCTTT TRBV11-1 TRBD1 NA TRBJ1-1
CASSQVLDNEQFF TGTGCCAGCAGCCAAGTACTGGACAATGAGCAGTTCTTC TRBV4-2 NA NA TRBJ2-1
CASSVPGQGLGQPQHF TGTGCCAGCAGTGTACCCGGACAGGGGCTAGGTCAGCCCCAGCATTTT TRBV28 TRBD1 NA TRBJ1-5
CASSEASEDNEQFF TGTGCCAGCAGTGAAGCTAGCGAAGACAATGAGCAGTTCTTC TRBV2 NA NA TRBJ2-1
CASNRRTGTNTEAFF TGTGCCAGCAATAGGAGGACAGGGACGAACACTGAAGCTTTCTTT TRBV7-2 TRBD1 few TRBJ1-1
CSVGDSGNTIYF TGCAGCGTAGGGGACTCTGGAAACACCATATATTTT TRBV29-1 NA NA TRBJ1-3
CASSLIVYPPGGELFF TGTGCCAGCAGCTTAATTGTCTACCCGCCCGGCGGGGAGCTGTTTTTT TRBV7-6 NA once TRBJ2-2
CASSLGRGLTDTQYF TGTGCCAGCAGCTTGGGGCGGGGGCTAACAGATACGCAGTATTTT TRBV5-4 NA NA TRBJ2-3
CASSYSVRVFSGANVLTF TGTGCCAGCAGTTACTCGGTCAGGGTTTTCTCTGGGGCCAACGTCCTGACTTTC TRBV6-2/TRBV6-3 NA NA TRBJ2-6
CASSHPAGGSVHEQFF TGTGCCAGCAGTCACCCGGCGGGGGGCAGTGTCCATGAGCAGTTCTTC TRBV27 TRBD2 few TRBJ2-1
CASSILRPGTGSGANVLTF TGTGCCAGCAGTATACTTCGTCCCGGGACAGGGTCTGGGGCCAACGTCCTGACTTTC TRBV2 TRBD1 NA TRBJ2-6
CASSLPVGGGKQFF TGCGCCAGCAGCTTGCCCGTCGGCGGGGGGAAACAGTTCTTC TRBV5-1 TRBD2 NA TRBJ2-1
CASTVGGGTEAFF TGTGCCAGCACGGTGGGGGGAGGGACTGAAGCTTTCTTT TRBV28 NA NA TRBJ1-1
CASSDIGLVVNYGYTF TGTGCCAGCAGCGATATAGGACTCGTAGTAAACTATGGCTACACCTTC TRBV5-4 NA NA TRBJ1-2
CASSSRQGKGVDSGNTIYF TGTGCCAGTAGTTCCCGACAGGGGAAAGGTGTTGATTCTGGAAACACCATATATTTT TRBV19 TRBD1 NA TRBJ1-3
CAGGNFGRLDTQYF TGTGCCGGGGGGAATTTCGGGCGGCTAGATACGCAGTATTTT TRBV27 NA NA TRBJ2-3
CASSLLSGSTGELFF TGTGCCAGCAGCCTCCTTAGCGGGAGCACCGGGGAGCTGTTTTTT TRBV14 TRBD2 few TRBJ2-2
CASRTGGVPDTQYF TGTGCCAGCAGAACAGGGGGCGTCCCAGATACGCAGTATTTT TRBV7-9 TRBD1 NA TRBJ2-3
CASSNRFGGRNTIYF TGTGCCAGCAGTAACCGCTTTGGAGGTCGAAACACCATATATTTT TRBV7-2 NA NA TRBJ1-3
CASGGQENSPLHF TGTGCCAGCGGGGGACAGGAAAATTCACCCCTCCACTTT TRBV2 TRBD1 few TRBJ1-6
CASTAFRGNEQFF TGTGCCAGCACCGCCTTTAGAGGGAATGAGCAGTTCTTC TRBV6-5 NA NA TRBJ2-1
CASSQGLAGAARTGELFF TGCGCCAGCAGCCAGGGACTAGCGGGGGCCGCGAGGACCGGGGAGCTGTTTTTT TRBV4-3 TRBD2 NA TRBJ2-2
CATSKTGSRGYTF TGTGCCACCAGCAAGACAGGGTCGCGAGGCTACACCTTC TRBV24-1 TRBD1 NA TRBJ1-2
CAWRGTGVWTEAFF TGTGCCTGGAGGGGGACAGGGGTTTGGACTGAAGCTTTCTTT TRBV30 TRBD1 few TRBJ1-1
CASSDRGGYGYTF TGTGCCAGCAGTGACAGGGGCGGCTATGGCTACACCTTC TRBV27 TRBD1 few TRBJ1-2
CSVEGLAGRSYNEQFF TGCAGCGTTGAAGGACTAGCGGGGAGGTCCTACAATGAGCAGTTCTTC TRBV29-1 TRBD2 NA TRBJ2-1
CASSIEERNYGYTF TGTGCCAGTAGTATAGAAGAGAGAAACTATGGCTACACCTTC TRBV19 NA NA TRBJ1-2
CASSPGGAKLFF TGTGCCAGCAGTCCGGGGGGGGCAAAACTGTTTTTT TRBV7-2 NA NA TRBJ1-4
CASSQDQAWAREQFF TGTGCCAGCAGCCAAGACCAAGCCTGGGCGAGAGAGCAGTTCTTC TRBV4-2 NA NA TRBJ2-1
CASSEVSVKHSNQPQHF TGTGCCAGCAGTGAGGTCAGCGTAAAACATAGCAATCAGCCCCAGCATTTT TRBV6-1 NA once TRBJ1-5
CASSPNRERVNNYGYTF TGTGCCAGCTCACCAAACCGTGAGCGGGTCAATAACTATGGCTACACCTTC TRBV18 NA NA TRBJ1-2
CASSVSSGSRQPQHF TGTGCCAGCAGTGTCAGTTCAGGGTCTCGGCAGCCCCAGCATTTT TRBV3-1/TRBV3-2 NA NA TRBJ1-5
CASTQDGNQPQHF TGTGCCAGCACCCAGGATGGGAATCAGCCCCAGCATTTT TRBV7-2 NA NA TRBJ1-5
CASSIPPLYRGVKVGNEQFF TGTGCCAGTAGTATACCACCTTTATACAGGGGGGTAAAGGTGGGCAATGAGCAGTTCTTC TRBV19 TRBD1 NA TRBJ2-1
CASSYGQGSHNEQFF TGTGCCAGCAGTTACGGACAGGGGTCCCACAATGAGCAGTTCTTC TRBV6-2/TRBV6-3 TRBD1 many TRBJ2-1
CASSLLAGGTDTQYF TGCGCCAGCAGCTTACTAGCGGGGGGGACAGATACGCAGTATTTT TRBV5-1 TRBD2 NA TRBJ2-3
CASTGQGTDTQYF TGTGCCTCTACCGGACAGGGCACAGATACGCAGTATTTT TRBV30 TRBD1 NA TRBJ2-3
CASSYSTGQTNSPLHF TGTGCCAGCAGTTACTCTACGGGTCAGACTAATTCACCCCTCCACTTT TRBV6-7 NA NA TRBJ1-6